These 20 T cell receptor beta chains were sequenced from one sample in a study of CD8 T cells in ankylosing spondylitis. TCRdb ran MiXCR on the 5' RACE reads and lists one entry per CDR3 protein. Of 700,000 to 850,000 distinct CDR3 sequences in the sample, 12% were seen once. These receptors' targets are unknown. Study conclusions and caveats: A TCR beta motif made of 7 to 9 highly homologous variants seemed typical of ankylosing spondylitis blood.

Sequencing was performed on blood, either unsorted or a sorted T cell fraction (not recorded which). The source is a male donor with ankylosing spondylitis.

This clonotype was seen ten or more times. The chain uses TRBV29-1 and TRBJ1-4; D is unresolved. This CDR3 has 12 amino acids. V gave up 5 bases and J gave up 8 bases, with 12 bases separating them. The V gene's germline CDR1 is SQVTM and CDR2 ANQGSEA. This chain's CDR3 is CSVLVVGEKLFF. For the CDR3, the DNA is TGCAGCGTTCTGGTAGTTGGGGAAAAACTGTTTTTT. Drawing the rest from reference TRBV29-1 and TRBJ1-4, the complete variable domain is SAVISQKPSRDICQRGTSLTIQCQVDSQVTMMFWYRQQPGQSLTLIATANQGSEATYESGFVIDKFPISRPNLTFSTLTVSNMSPEDSSIYLCSVLVVGEKLFFGSGTQLSVL.

This clonotype was observed a few times. In nucleotides, the CDR3 is TGCAGTGCTAGACGTGACAGGAACTCCTACGAGCAGTACTTC. Amino acids: CSARRDRNSYEQYF. The chain joins TRBV20-1 to TRBJ2-7; possible D gene TRBD1, 6 bases. The V and J ends lost 2 bases and 0 bases respectively, with 11 bases between them. The germline gives CDR1 DFQATT, CDR2 SNEGSKA (reference sequence). CDR3 length: 14 amino acids.

This clonotype occurred many times. The V and J genes are TRBV20-1 and TRBJ2-3, with D uncertain. This CDR3 contains 13 residues. Germline V lookup: CDR1 DFQATT, CDR2 SNEGSKA (reference sequence). Trimming removed 3 bases at V and 2 bases at J, with 9 bases between. The CDR3: CSASPGFTDTQYF. CDR3 DNA sequence: TGCAGTGCTAGCCCCGGCTTCACAGATACGCAGTATTTT.

This clonotype was seen many times. The rearrangement uses TRBV6-1 and TRBJ1-1, with TRBD1 matching 10 bases. The CDR3 has 14 amino acids. Losses at the gene ends were 6 bases for V and 5 bases for J; bases not matched to a gene: 6. Germline assignment: CDR1 MNHNS and CDR2 SASEGT. In DNA form, the CDR3 reads TGTGCCAGCAGCCGGACAGGGGGACGGACTGAAGCTTTCTTT. Translation: CASSRTGGRTEAFF.

This clonotype was counted between two and nine times. This chain connects TRBV28 to TRBJ2-1, with 9 bases that match TRBD1. V lost 2 bases, J lost 9 bases, and 8 bases stayed unmatched. The germline gives CDR1 MDHEN, CDR2 SYDVKM. The CDR3 runs 15 residues. Written as DNA, the CDR3 is TGTGCCAGCAGTTTACTAGGGACAGGGTCTTCTGAGCAGTTCTTC. This encodes CASSLLGTGSSEQFF.

This clonotype was counted at least ten times. The J gene is TRBJ1-1, the V gene TRBV12-3 or TRBV12-4; D unclear. V was trimmed by 3 bases and J by 1 base, leaving 6 bases between them. The CDR3 has 13 residues. As DNA, the CDR3 is TGTGCCAGCAGTTTCAAGGCGAACACTGAAGCTTTCTTT. This sequence encodes CASSFKANTEAFF.

This rearrangement joins TRBV7-2 to TRBJ2-3; D is uncertain. Trimming shortened V by 5 bases and J by 5 bases, and 20 bases separated the two germline ends. This CDR3 contains 16 residues. The germline gives CDR1 SGHTA, CDR2 FQGNSA. The CDR3, as DNA: TGTGCCAGCAGCCCCCAGAGTAGGGTCGGTGGAGATACGCAGTATTTT. It is translated as CASSPQSRVGGDTQYF.

V gene TRBV6-2 or TRBV6-3 combines with J gene TRBJ2-1; 13 bases match TRBD2. Trimming at V came to 6 bases and at J to 0 bases, leaving 8 bases not matched to a gene. The CDR3 has 18 amino acids. CDR1 is MNHEY, CDR2 SVGEGT, per germline. The CDR3, as DNA: TGTGCCAGCAGGCGACTAGCGGGGGGCCCCTCCTCCTACAATGAGCAGTTCTTC. Translated, it gives CASRRLAGGPSSYNEQFF.

This sequence joins TRBV18 and TRBJ1-4; tentative D call: TRBD1 (5 bases). The V gene's germline CDR1 is KGHSH and CDR2 LQKENI. Trimming took 0 bases from V and 8 from J, leaving 13 bases between them. The CDR3 sequence is 15 residues long. The CDR3 sequence is CASSPPGPRREKLFF. Written as DNA, the CDR3 is TGTGCCAGCTCACCACCGGGACCTAGGCGGGAAAAACTGTTTTTT.

This clonotype was observed a few times. The rearrangement joins TRBV28 to TRBJ1-1; D unresolved. Trimming stripped 6 bases from V and 1 base from J, with 18 bases between. Germline values: CDR1 MDHEN, CDR2 SYDVKM. The CDR3 is made up of 16 amino acids. CDR3 nucleotides: TGTGCCAGCAGCCCTGTTGTCTCCTTAGGGAACACTGAAGCTTTCTTT. Its protein is CASSPVVSLGNTEAFF.

This clonotype was observed a few times. The V gene is TRBV5-6, the J gene TRBJ2-7, with 11 bases that match TRBD2. V gave up 4 bases and J gave up 3 bases; unmatched junction bases: 9. The CDR3 contains 16 residues. CDR1 and CDR2 (germline): SGHDT, YYEEEE. The CDR3 DNA is TGTGCCAGCAGCAGGCCTAGCGGGGGGCTTCACTACGAGCAGTACTTC. Protein sequence: CASSRPSGGLHYEQYF.

The chain is built from TRBV21-1 and TRBJ1-1; TRBD1, the table's D call, lacks a check against the DNA. TRBV21-1 is recorded as a pseudogene. The CDR3 spans 13 residues. The DNA for the CDR3 is TGTGCCAGCAGCAAGATTCAGGGAACTGAAGCTTTCTTT. Translated, it gives CASSKIQGTEAFF.

This chain joins TRBV7-2 and TRBJ2-7; D possibly matches TRBD1 or TRBD2 (5 bases each). Germline lookup yields CDR1 SGHTA and CDR2 FQGNSA. V was shortened by 6 bases and J by 3 bases, with 12 bases between the two germline ends. CDR3 length equals 13 residues. The CDR3: CASSTTRGYEQYF. The CDR3 DNA is TGTGCCAGCAGTACCACGAGGGGCTACGAGCAGTACTTC. Full variable domain (remainder filled in from reference TRBV7-2 and TRBJ2-7): GAGVSQSPSNKVTEKGKDVELRCDPISGHTALYWYRQSLGQGLEFLIYFQGNSAPDKSGLPSDRFSAERTGGSVSTLTIQRTQQEDSAVYLCASSTTRGYEQYFGPGTRLTVT.

This clonotype was seen only a few times. This chain uses TRBV5-1 with TRBJ1-2; D possibly corresponds to TRBD1 (5 bases). The germline CDR1 and CDR2 sequences are SGHRS and YFSETQ. The CDR3 spans 16 residues. The V end lost 0 bases, the J end lost 3 bases, and 15 bases lay between the germline ends. The CDR3 here is CASSLAGTRRDYGYTF. CDR3 nucleotides: TGCGCCAGCAGCTTGGCCGGGACGCGAAGGGACTATGGCTACACCTTC.

This clonotype was recorded a few times. The gene calls are TRBV5-1 and TRBJ2-5; TRBD2 matches at 8 bases. The germline CDR1 and CDR2 sequences are SGHRS and YFSETQ. Unmatched junction bases numbered 8, after V lost 4 bases and J lost 3 bases. This CDR3 region has 15 residues. This CDR3 reads CASSGRLALKETQYF. The CDR3 nucleotides read TGCGCCAGCAGCGGCCGACTAGCGCTAAAAGAGACCCAGTACTTC.

This chain joins TRBV5-1 and TRBJ2-3; a possible D gene is TRBD1 (6 bases). V was clipped by 3 bases and J by 6 bases, with 14 bases between them. The V gene's germline CDR1 is SGHRS and CDR2 YFSETQ. This CDR3 is built from 14 residues. Here the CDR3 DNA reads TGCGCCAGCAGCTCGGATGGGGGCTACGATACGCAGTATTTT. This gives the protein CASSSDGGYDTQYF.

This clonotype has ten or more counts. This chain's CDR3 is CSINTQGHEQYF. CDR3 coding DNA: TGCAGTATAAACACTCAGGGTCACGAGCAGTACTTC. J is TRBJ2-7 and V is TRBV29-1; TRBD1 might be the D (5 bases). The CDR3 sequence is 12 residues long. Germline V lookup: CDR1 SQVTM, CDR2 ANQGSEA.

The V gene is TRBV2, the J gene TRBJ1-1; 8 bases are a match to TRBD1. Germline V gives CDR1 SNHLY, CDR2 FYNNEI. The CDR3 extends over 13 amino acids. The ends lost 9 bases at V and 0 bases at J; junction bases unmatched: 3. CDR3 residues: CARGQGMNTEAFF. CDR3 DNA: TGTGCCAGAGGACAGGGAATGAACACTGAAGCTTTCTTT. The whole variable domain, remainder taken from reference TRBV2 and TRBJ1-1, is EPEVTQTPSHQVTQMGQEVILRCVPISNHLYFYWYRQILGQKVEFLVSFYNNEISEKSEIFDDQFSVERPDGSNFTLKIRSTKLEDSAMYFCARGQGMNTEAFFGQGTRLTVV.

This clonotype was counted only a few times. CDR3 protein: CSHRTARGTEAFF. CDR3 sequence (DNA): TGCAGCCACCGGACAGCTCGGGGCACTGAAGCTTTCTTT. This rearrangement joins TRBV20-1 to TRBJ1-1, with D perhaps TRBD1 (6 bases). The germline CDR1 and CDR2 sequences are DFQATT and SNEGSKA (reference sequence). The CDR3 consists of 13 residues.

The rearrangement uses TRBV2 and TRBJ1-2; tentatively, D is TRBD1 (5 bases). Trimming pared 7 bases from V and 6 bases from J, leaving 12 bases between. CDR1 SNHLY and CDR2 FYNNEI come from the germline V gene. The CDR3 sequence is 12 residues long. As DNA, the CDR3 is TGTGCCAGCACCCTCCAACAGGATGGCTACACCTTC. Translating gives CASTLQQDGYTF.